The clone carrying this T cell receptor beta chain was seen repeatedly, ten times or more. The antigen is undetermined. The sample originates from a study of cytomegalovirus exposure and HLA in healthy donors. Findings and limits, study-wide: Subsequent analysis revealed that first-cohort TCR clusters tended to co-occur in the 100 to 150 validation repertoires. Cytomegalovirus status was reportedly diagnosed by the classifier with high specificity and sensitivity.

TCRdb's table, derived via immunoSEQ multiplex PCR, lists solely in-frame clones and lacks some. Here the sample spans more than 250,000 clones, 75% to 90% being singletons. Sequenced sample: PBMCs. This clonotype was sampled from a woman aged 18 to 35 in good health and CMV-seronegative.

The CDR3 here is CASSQVPGLSTYEQYF. In DNA, the CDR3 is TGCGCCAGCAGCCAAGTCCCGGGACTATCTACCTACGAGCAGTACTTC. The genes are TRBV4-3 and TRBJ2-7, with TRBD2 matching over 7 bases. CDR1 is LGHNA and CDR2 is YSLEER in the germline V gene. CDR3 length: 16 amino acids. J gave up 2 bases and V 1 base, and 8 bases lay outside the gene matches.